This TCR beta chain is from a study of blood T cell repertoires in COVID-19 (dated by TCRdb to about 2020). Study-level background: The collaborator samples originated in the United States, Italy and Spain and spanned the acute and convalescent phases of COVID-19. The prospective study material was composed of cDNA or gDNA derived from T cells, B-cell-depleted T cells, or PBMCs. The repertoires were released in a freely available public database meant as a resource for research on the immune response to SARS-CoV-2. The dataset comprised deeply sampled blood TCRbeta repertoires from subjects exposed to, actively infected with, or recovered from COVID-19. The sample metadata nearly always contained a de-identified subject ID, COVID-19 status, age in years and sex. Samples were obtained from the ongoing ImmuneRACE study (first 160 participants) and from 1,200 or so subjects provided by 6 global collaborators. Where available, HLA class I and class II types were taken from metadata supplied by the sample provider and were not determined by assay-based typing.

Results and caveats for the whole study, not just this receptor: How much clinical and demographic metadata was included differed by source and by participant, and the metadata was provided uncurated.

The CDR3 covers 16 residues, taking in both the cysteine and the phenylalanine. This entry keeps only the CDR3 DNA: 48 bases, framed from base 1. CDR1 and CDR2 are drawn from the germline V gene: SGHTA, FQGNSA. Trimming accounts for 4 bases at V and 4 bases at J, while the number of junction bases matched to no gene is 5. TCRbeta CDR3 regions were amplified from genomic DNA by means of the immunoSEQ Assay, a bias-controlled multiplex PCR. For the original study's pipeline: Within the assay, amplification of reference gene primers was used to estimate how many nucleated cells each sample contained. To quantify the absolute abundance of each unique TCRbeta CDR3 rearrangement, sequence reads were collapsed and filtered. For each sample, productive Simpson clonality was calculated as the square root of Simpson's diversity index over productive rearrangements. TCRdb retrieved this table from immuneACCESS and kept in-frame rearrangements only. Not all clones are present; in checked studies, unresolved V genes account for under half, and no reason is known for the remainder. Clone size and V and J calls were adopted from that table, with D and trimming inferred from the DNA. This sample has approximately 200,000 clones in its table, and around 90% of those were observed once. The ten largest clones capture under 14% of the sample.

Participants in the prospective study were aged about 18 to 100 years, lived in about two dozen United States geographic areas, and enrolled through a virtual design. In the prospective study, cohorts were assigned on the basis of participant-reported clinical history obtained from a screening survey and a study questionnaire. ImmuneRACE Cohort 3 recovered participants were defined by two consecutive negative NP/OP PCR tests, healthcare professional clearance, or symptom resolution. Mobile phlebotomists in the prospective study collected whole blood, serum and a nasopharyngeal or oropharyngeal swab from every participant. Prospective study participants could optionally give additional blood draws and questionnaires over an approximately 2-month period. Before DNA extraction, prospective study blood samples were shipped either frozen or at room temperature. Details on this clone: There is no known antigen for this receptor. No quality values exist for individual bases; no much larger clone is one base distant.

The sample comprised PBMCs or T cells enriched from blood (not recorded which). The chain is encoded by TRBV7-2 joined to TRBJ1-3; TRBD1 aligns with 12 central bases. The sequence came from a man aged 25-45 years who had recovered from COVID-19. The DNA sequence is as follows: TGTGCCAGCAGCTCCCGGGACAGGGGGCTCGGAAACACCATATATTTT. The resulting protein is CASSSRDRGLGNTIYF.